This T cell receptor (beta chain) emerged from a study of control samples from healthy donors and cancer patients (TCRdb year 2020). CDR1 MNHEY and CDR2 SVGEGT are derived from the germline V gene. Counted from cysteine to phenylalanine, this CDR3 has 15 amino acids. Of the read, only the CDR3 DNA is kept; its 45 bases are in frame from base 1. Here V drops 5 bases and J drops 4 bases, and the junction holds 8 bases not matched to any gene. As to this clone: No cognate antigen has been identified for it. No base-level quality is on record; no much larger clone is a single base apart.

The library was prepared using the immunoSEQ multiplex PCR assay. TCRdb retrieved this table from immuneACCESS and kept in-frame rearrangements only. Not all clones are present; in checked studies, unresolved V genes account for under half, and no reason is known for the remainder. In all, the sample holds tens of thousands of clones, and around 92% of those were seen once. The ten largest clones add up to about 12% of the sample. This receptor was obtained from a man between 50 and 59 years old with lung cancer. Source material: PBMCs. This chain joins TRBV6-2 or TRBV6-3 to TRBJ1-5; TRBD1 lines up with 7 middle nucleotides. The CDR3 here reads CASSNDREINQPQHF. The DNA sequence is given as TGTGCCAGCAGTAACGACAGGGAAATTAATCAGCCCCAGCATTTT.